Listed here is a single TCR beta chain. Its antigen is not identified. The sample comes from a study of tumor-infiltrating lymphocytes in localized non-small cell lung cancer. General study results and limits: Tumors had more T cell infiltration than uninvolved lung, per TCRbeta sequencing and CD3 counts. Each assay used a separate piece of the same tissue. Tumor T-cell fraction from TCR sequencing was not associated with recurrence-free survival (p = 0.61).

Clones were sequenced by immunoSEQ multiplex PCR, and TCRdb holds only the in-frame ones, with some missing. The table includes around 25,000 clones, around 73% detected once. The germline V and J ends were trimmed by 4 bases and 3 bases, with 13 bases remaining between them. The CDR3 extends over 15 amino acids. Germline V CDR1 and CDR2: SGHTA, FQGNSA. This receptor was identified in a human donor with non-small cell lung cancer. The chain joins TRBV7-2 to TRBJ2-1, with a possible D match to TRBD1 (5 bases). The sequenced sample consisted of lung tumor tissue. The CDR3 DNA is TGTGCCAGCAGCTCAGGGCCTATTGGCTACAATGAGCAGTTCTTC. It is translated as CASSSGPIGYNEQFF.